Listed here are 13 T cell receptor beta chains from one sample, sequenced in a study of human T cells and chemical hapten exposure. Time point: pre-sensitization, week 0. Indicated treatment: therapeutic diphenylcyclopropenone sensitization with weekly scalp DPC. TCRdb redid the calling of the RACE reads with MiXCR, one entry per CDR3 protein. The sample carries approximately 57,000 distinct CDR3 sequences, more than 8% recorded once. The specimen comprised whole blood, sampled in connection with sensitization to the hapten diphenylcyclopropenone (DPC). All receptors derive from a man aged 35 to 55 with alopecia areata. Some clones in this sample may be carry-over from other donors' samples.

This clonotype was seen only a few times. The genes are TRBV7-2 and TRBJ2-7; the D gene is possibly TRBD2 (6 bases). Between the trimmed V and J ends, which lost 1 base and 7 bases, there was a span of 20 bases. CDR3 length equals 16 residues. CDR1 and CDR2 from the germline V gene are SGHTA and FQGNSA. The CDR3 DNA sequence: TGTGCCAGCAGCTTAGTAGGGAGGAGCAGCCTGGGTGAGCAGTACTTC. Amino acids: CASSLVGRSSLGEQYF.

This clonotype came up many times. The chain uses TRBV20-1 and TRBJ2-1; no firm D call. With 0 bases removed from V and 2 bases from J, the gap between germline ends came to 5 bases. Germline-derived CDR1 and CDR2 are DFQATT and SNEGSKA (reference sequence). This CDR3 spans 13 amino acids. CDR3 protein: CSARDPPYNEQFF. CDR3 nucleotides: TGCAGTGCTAGAGATCCCCCCTACAATGAGCAGTTCTTC.

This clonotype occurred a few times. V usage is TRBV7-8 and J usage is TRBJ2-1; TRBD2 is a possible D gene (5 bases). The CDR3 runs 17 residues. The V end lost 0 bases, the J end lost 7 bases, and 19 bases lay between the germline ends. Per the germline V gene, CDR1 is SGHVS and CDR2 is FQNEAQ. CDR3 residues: CASSLALLGARRNEQFF. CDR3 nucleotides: TGTGCCAGCAGCTTAGCGCTTTTGGGAGCGCGCCGGAATGAGCAGTTCTTC. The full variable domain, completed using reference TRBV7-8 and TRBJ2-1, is GAGVSQSPRYKVAKRGQDVALRCDPISGHVSLFWYQQALGQGPEFLTYFQNEAQLDKSGLPSDRFFAERPEGSVSTLKIQRTQQEDSAVYLCASSLALLGARRNEQFFGPGTRLTVL.

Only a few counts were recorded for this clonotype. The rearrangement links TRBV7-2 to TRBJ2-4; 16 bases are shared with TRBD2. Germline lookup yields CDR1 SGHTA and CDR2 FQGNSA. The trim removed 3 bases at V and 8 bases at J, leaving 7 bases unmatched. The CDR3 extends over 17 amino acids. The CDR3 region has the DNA TGTGCCAGCAGCTTCCCGGGACTAGCGGGAGGGAGGGACATTCAGTACTTC. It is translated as CASSFPGLAGGRDIQYF.

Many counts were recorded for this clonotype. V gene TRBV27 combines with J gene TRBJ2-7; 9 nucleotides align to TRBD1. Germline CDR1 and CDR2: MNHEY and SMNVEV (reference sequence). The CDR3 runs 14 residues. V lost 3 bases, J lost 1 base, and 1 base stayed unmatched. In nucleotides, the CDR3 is TGTGCCAGCAGTTTTGGGACAGGGTCCTACGAGCAGTACTTC. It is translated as CASSFGTGSYEQYF.

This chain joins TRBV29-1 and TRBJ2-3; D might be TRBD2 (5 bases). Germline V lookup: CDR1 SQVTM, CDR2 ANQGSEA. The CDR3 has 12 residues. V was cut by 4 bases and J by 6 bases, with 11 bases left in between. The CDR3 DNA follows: TGCAGCGTTGTTCGGGGTCGGGATACGCAGTATTTT. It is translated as CSVVRGRDTQYF.

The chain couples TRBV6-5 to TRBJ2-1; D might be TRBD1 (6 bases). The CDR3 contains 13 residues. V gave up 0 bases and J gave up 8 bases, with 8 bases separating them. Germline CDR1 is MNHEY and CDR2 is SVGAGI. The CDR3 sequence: CASSYSSGDEQFF. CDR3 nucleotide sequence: TGTGCCAGCAGTTACTCTTCAGGGGATGAGCAGTTCTTC.

The CDR3: CASRSEGINYNEQFF. The CDR3 DNA follows: TGTGCCAGCAGGTCAGAGGGTATAAACTACAATGAGCAGTTCTTC. The V gene is TRBV27, the J gene TRBJ2-1; D may be TRBD2 (5 bases). The germline gives CDR1 MNHEY, CDR2 SMNVEV (reference sequence). CDR3 length: 15 residues. The V end lost 6 bases, the J end lost 3 bases, and 15 bases lay between the germline ends.

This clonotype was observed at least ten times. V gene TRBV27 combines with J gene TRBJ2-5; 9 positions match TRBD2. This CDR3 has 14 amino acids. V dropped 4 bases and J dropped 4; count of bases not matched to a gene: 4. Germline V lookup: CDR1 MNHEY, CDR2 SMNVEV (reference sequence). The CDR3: CASSSTAGGETQYF. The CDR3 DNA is TGTGCCAGCAGTTCGACAGCGGGAGGAGAGACCCAGTACTTC.

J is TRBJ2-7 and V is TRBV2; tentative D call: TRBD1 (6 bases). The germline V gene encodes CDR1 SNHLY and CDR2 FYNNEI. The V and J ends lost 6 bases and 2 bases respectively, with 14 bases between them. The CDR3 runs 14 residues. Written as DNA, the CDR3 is TGTGCCAGCAGCGCCGACAGGAGTACCTACGAGCAGTACTTC. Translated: CASSADRSTYEQYF.

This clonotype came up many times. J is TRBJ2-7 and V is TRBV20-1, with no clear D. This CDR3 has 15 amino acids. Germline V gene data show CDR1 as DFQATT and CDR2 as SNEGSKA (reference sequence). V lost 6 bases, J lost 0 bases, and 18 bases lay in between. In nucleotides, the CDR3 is TGCAGTGCCCTATCCCCCACCCTGAGCTCCTACGAGCAGTACTTC. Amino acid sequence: CSALSPTLSSYEQYF.

Here the CDR3 reads CASTGQGTYNEQFF. In nucleotides, the CDR3 is TGTGCCAGCACGGGACAGGGAACCTACAATGAGCAGTTCTTC. The V and J genes are TRBV2 and TRBJ2-1; TRBD1 agrees at 9 bases. The CDR3 is 14 residues long. From germline, CDR1 is SNHLY and CDR2 FYNNEI. The trim removed 7 bases at V and 2 bases at J, leaving 3 bases unmatched. The full variable domain, in which reference TRBV2 and TRBJ2-1 provide the parts outside the CDR3, is EPEVTQTPSHQVTQMGQEVILRCVPISNHLYFYWYRQILGQKVEFLVSFYNNEISEKSEIFDDQFSVERPDGSNFTLKIRSTKLEDSAMYFCASTGQGTYNEQFFGPGTRLTVL.

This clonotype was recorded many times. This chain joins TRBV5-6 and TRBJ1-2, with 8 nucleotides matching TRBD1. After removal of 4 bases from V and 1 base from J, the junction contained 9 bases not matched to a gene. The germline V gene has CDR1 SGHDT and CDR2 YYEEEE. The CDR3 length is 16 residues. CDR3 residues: CASSPASGGHNYGYTF. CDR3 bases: TGTGCCAGCAGCCCGGCTTCAGGGGGCCATAACTATGGCTACACCTTC. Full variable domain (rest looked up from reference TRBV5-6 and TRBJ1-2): DAGVTQSPTHLIKTRGQQVTLRCSPKSGHDTVSWYQQALGQGPQFIFQYYEEEERQRGNFPDRFSGHQFPNYSSELNVNALLLGDSALYLCASSPASGGHNYGYTFGSGTRLTVV.